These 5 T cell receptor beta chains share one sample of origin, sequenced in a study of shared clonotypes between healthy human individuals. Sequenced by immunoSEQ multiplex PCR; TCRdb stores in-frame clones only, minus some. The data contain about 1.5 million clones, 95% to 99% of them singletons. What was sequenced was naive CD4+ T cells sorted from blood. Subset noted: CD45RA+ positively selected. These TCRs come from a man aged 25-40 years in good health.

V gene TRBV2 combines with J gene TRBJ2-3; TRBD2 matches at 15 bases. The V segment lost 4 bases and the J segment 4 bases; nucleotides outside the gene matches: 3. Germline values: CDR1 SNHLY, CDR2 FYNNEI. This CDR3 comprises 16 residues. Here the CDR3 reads CASSGRTSGRADTQYF. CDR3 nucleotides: TGTGCCAGCAGTGGCCGGACTAGCGGGAGGGCAGATACGCAGTATTTT.

The CDR3 loop is CATSWGTSGTYEQYF. The CDR3 coding sequence is TGTGCCACCTCGTGGGGGACTAGCGGAACCTACGAGCAGTACTTC. The chain is built from TRBV15 and TRBJ2-7; 11 positions match TRBD2. Germline V gene lookup returns CDR1 LNHNV and CDR2 YYDKDF (reference sequence). The CDR3 loop spans 15 amino acids. The ends lost 8 bases at V and 2 bases at J; junction bases unmatched: 8.

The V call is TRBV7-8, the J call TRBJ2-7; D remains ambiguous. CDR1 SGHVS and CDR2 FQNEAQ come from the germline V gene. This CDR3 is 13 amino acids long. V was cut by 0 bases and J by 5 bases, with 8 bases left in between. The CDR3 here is CASSLASFNEQYF. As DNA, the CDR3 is TGTGCCAGCAGCTTAGCTAGTTTCAACGAGCAGTACTTC.

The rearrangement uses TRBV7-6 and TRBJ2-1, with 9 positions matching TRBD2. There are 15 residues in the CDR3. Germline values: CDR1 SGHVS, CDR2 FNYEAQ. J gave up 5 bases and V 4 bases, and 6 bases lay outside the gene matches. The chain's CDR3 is CASSSVSGSHNEQFF. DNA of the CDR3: TGTGCCAGCAGCTCCGTTAGCGGGAGTCACAATGAGCAGTTCTTC.

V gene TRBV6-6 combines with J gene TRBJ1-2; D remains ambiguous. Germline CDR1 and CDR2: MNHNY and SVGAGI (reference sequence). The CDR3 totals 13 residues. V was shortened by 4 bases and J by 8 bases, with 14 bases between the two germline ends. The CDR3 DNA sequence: TGTGCCAGCAGTTCCGGACCGAGTGGGGGCTACACCTTC. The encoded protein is CASSSGPSGGYTF.